This entry is about one TCR beta chain. Antigen specificity is unknown. This record belongs to a study of cytomegalovirus exposure and HLA in healthy donors. The study, taken as a whole, reports: Specificity for CMV antigens was confirmed in vitro for a few of the CMV-associated chains. Reports showed the classifier diagnosing cytomegalovirus status with high specificity and sensitivity.

The table came from immunoSEQ multiplex PCR; TCRdb's copy has only in-frame clones and leaves some out. Of 250,000 to 300,000 clones in the sample, roughly 89% were seen once. The CDR3 sequence is 13 residues long. V lost 8 bases and J lost 5; bases outside the gene matches: 5. Germline V gene data show CDR1 as ENHRY and CDR2 as SYGVKD. The chain has TRBV10-3 and TRBJ1-1; 10 nucleotides match TRBD1. The sequence came from a woman aged 18-29 years in good health and CMV-seronegative. The sequencing input was PBMCs. CDR3 loop: CAIGGQGETEAFF. The CDR3 DNA reads as TGTGCCATCGGCGGACAGGGGGAGACTGAAGCTTTCTTT.